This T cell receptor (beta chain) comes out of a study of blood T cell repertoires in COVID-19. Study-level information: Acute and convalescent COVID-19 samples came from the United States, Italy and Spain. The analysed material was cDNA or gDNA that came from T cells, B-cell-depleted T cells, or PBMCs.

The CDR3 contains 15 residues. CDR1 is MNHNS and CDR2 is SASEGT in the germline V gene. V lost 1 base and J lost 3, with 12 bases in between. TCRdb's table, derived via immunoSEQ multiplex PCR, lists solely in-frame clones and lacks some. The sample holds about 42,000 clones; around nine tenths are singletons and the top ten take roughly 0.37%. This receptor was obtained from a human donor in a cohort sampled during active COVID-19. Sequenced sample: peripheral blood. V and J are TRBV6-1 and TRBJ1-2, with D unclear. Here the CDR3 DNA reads TGTGCCAGCAGTGAAGAGTTGGCGGGCTACTATGGCTACACCTTC. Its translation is CASSEELAGYYGYTF.